This TCR beta chain was profiled in a study of blood T cell repertoires in COVID-19. Study overall: PBMCs, B-cell-depleted T cells, or T cells were the source of the cDNA or gDNA that made up the material.

This table comes from immunoSEQ multiplex PCR, and its TCRdb copy is limited to in-frame clones, with some not included. Of some 70,000 clones in the sample, around 83% are singletons; the top ten hold approximately 40%. The CDR3 length is 15 residues. Germline assignment: CDR1 LNHDA and CDR2 SQIVND (reference sequence). On this clone itself: A read error may account for a junction end that differs from germline.

The origin of this receptor is an elderly man with acute or convalescent COVID-19. The chain is built from TRBV19 and TRBJ2-7; TRBD1 aligns across 8 bases. Sequenced input: peripheral blood. This CDR3 is CACSYGQGVIYEQYF. The CDR3 bases are TGTGCCTGTAGTTACGGACAGGGTGTTATCTACGAGCAGTACTTC. Full variable domain (rest looked up from reference TRBV19 and TRBJ2-7): DGGITQSPKYLFRKEGQNVTLSCEQNLNHDAMYWYRQDPGQGLRLIYYSQIVNDFQKGDIAEGYSVSREKKESFPLTVTSAQKNPTAFYLCACSYGQGVIYEQYFGPGTRLTVT.